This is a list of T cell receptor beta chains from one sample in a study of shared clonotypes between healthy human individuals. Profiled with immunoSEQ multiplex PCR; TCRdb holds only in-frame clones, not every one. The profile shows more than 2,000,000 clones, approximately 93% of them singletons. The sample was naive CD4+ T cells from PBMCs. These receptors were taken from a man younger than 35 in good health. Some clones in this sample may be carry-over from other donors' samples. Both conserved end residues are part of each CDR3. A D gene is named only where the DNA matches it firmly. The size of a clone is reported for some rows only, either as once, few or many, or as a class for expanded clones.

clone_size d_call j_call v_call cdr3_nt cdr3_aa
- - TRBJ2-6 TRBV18 TGTGCCAGCTCACCATTTACGGGCTCTGGGGCCAACGTCCTGACTTTC CASSPFTGSGANVLTF
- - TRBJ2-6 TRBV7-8 TGTGCCAGCAGCCAGACAAAAGAAAGGACTTCTGGGGCCAACGTCCTGACTTTC CASSQTKERTSGANVLTF
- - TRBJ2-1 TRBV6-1 TGTGCCGGACATGGGACCTTAAATAATGAGCAGTTCTTC CAGHGTLNNEQFF
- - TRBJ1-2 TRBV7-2 TGTGCCAGCAGCTTCTTCAGGGGAGGTTACACCTTC CASSFFRGGYTF
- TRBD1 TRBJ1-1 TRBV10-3 TGTGCCATCAGGGGACAGGGTGGGACTGAAGCTTTCTTT CAIRGQGGTEAFF
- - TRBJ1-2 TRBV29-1 TGCAGCGTTGAGGTGGGCCCCGACTATGGCTACACCTTC CSVEVGPDYGYTF
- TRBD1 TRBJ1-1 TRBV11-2 TGTGCCAGCAGCTTCAGGCAGGGGGTTACTGAAGCTTTCTTT CASSFRQGVTEAFF
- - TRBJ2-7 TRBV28 TGTGCCAGCAGTTCCGGGGAGTCTTACGAGCAGTACTTC CASSSGESYEQYF
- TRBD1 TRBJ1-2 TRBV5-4 TGTGCCAGCAGCCTTCAGGGGGTGATAGGCTACACCTTC CASSLQGVIGYTF
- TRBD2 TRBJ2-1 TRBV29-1 TGCAGCGCCTTGGCGGGAGGGCCTAGGAATGAGCAGTTCTTC CSALAGGPRNEQFF
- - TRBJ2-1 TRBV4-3 TGCGCCAGCAGCCCCGGGGGCGGTGAGCAGTTCTTC CASSPGGGEQFF
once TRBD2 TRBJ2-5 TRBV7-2 TGTGCCAGCAGTTATACTAGCGGGGTAATGGAGACCCAGTACTTC CASSYTSGVMETQYF
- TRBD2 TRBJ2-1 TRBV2 TGTGCCAGCAGTGGGGGACTAGTCTACAATGAGCAGTTCTTC CASSGGLVYNEQFF
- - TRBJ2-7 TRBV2 TGTGCCAGCATTTCCTTGGGAACGACTTCCTACGAGCAGTACTTC CASISLGTTSYEQYF
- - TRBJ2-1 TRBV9 TGTGCCAGCAGCGTACGCGATAAGAGTTTCACTGGACACAATGAGCAGTTCTTC CASSVRDKSFTGHNEQFF
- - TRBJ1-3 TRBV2 TGTGCCACCGGCCGGGGGCCTGAATCTGGAAACACCATATATTTT CATGRGPESGNTIYF
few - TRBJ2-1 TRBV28 TGTGCCAGCAGGTGGGGAGGCTACAATGAGCAGTTCTTC CASRWGGYNEQFF
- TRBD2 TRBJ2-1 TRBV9 TGTGCCAGCAGCTCCCGAGCGGGAGCCTACAATGAGCAGTTCTTC CASSSRAGAYNEQFF
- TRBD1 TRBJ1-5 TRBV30 TGTGCCTGGAGCCCACAGCCCGGTTCGAACAGGGGATTAGGAAATCAGCCCCAGCATTTT CAWSPQPGSNRGLGNQPQHF
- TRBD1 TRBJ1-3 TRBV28 TGTGCCAGCAGTTTAAGGGGACAGGGGCTTCGGGGAAACACCATATATTTT CASSLRGQGLRGNTIYF
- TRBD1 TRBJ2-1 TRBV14 TGTGCCAGCAGCCAAGAAGGCTACAGGGGTAGTCGGGAGCAGTTCTTC CASSQEGYRGSREQFF